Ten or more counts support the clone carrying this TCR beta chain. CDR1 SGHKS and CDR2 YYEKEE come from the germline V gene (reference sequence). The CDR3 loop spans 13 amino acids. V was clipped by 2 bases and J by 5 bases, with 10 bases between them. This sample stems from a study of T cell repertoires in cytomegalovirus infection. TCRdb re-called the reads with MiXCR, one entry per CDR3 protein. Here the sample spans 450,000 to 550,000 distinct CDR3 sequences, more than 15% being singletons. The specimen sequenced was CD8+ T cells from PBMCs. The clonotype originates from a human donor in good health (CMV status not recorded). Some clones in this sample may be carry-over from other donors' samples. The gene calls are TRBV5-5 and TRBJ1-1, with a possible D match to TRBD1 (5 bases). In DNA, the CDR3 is TGTGCCAGCAGCTTTCGAGGGGAGACTGAAGCTTTCTTT. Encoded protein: CASSFRGETEAFF.